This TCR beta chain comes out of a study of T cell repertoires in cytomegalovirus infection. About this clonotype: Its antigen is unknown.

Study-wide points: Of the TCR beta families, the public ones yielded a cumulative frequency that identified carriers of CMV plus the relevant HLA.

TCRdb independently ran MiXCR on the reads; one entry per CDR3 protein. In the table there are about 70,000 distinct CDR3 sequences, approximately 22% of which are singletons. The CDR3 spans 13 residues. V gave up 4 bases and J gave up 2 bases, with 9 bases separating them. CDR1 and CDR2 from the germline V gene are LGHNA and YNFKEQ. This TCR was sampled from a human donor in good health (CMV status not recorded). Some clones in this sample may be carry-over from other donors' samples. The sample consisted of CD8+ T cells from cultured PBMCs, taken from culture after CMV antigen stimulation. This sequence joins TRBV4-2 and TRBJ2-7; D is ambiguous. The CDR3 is CASSPGFTYEQYF. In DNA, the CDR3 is TGTGCCAGCAGCCCTGGGTTCACCTACGAGCAGTACTTC.